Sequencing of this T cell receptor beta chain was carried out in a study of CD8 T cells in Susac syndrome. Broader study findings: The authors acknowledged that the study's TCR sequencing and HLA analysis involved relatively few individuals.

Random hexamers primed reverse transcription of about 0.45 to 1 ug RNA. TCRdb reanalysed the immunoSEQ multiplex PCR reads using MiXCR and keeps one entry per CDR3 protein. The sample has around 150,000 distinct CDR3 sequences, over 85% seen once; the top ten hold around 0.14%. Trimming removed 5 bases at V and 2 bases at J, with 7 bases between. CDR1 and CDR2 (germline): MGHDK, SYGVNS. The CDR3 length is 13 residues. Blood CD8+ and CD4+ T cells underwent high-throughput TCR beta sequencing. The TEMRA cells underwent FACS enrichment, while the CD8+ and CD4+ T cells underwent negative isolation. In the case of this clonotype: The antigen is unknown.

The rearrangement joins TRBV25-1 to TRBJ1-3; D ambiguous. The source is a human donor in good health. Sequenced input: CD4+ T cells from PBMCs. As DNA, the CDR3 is TGTGCCAGCAGTTGGGCCCCTGGAAACACCATATATTTT. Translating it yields CASSWAPGNTIYF.